Listed below are T cell receptor beta chains from one sample, sequenced in a study of identical twins. TCRdb itself ran the 5' RACE reads through MiXCR, one entry per CDR3 protein. This sample yields about 730,000 distinct CDR3 sequences, of which 20% to 25% are seen a single time; roughly 4% belongs to the top ten. This same sample was also taken into another study, of T cells expressing NK-cell markers.

The sequenced material came from PBMCs. The receptors originated from a young woman in good health. Each CDR3 is given with its conserved first and last residue. D genes are given only for firm matches. Clone size is shown for a subset of rows, as once, few, many or a class of expanded clone.

clone size: NA
J gene: TRBJ2-7
D gene: NA
V gene: TRBV29-1
CDR3 DNA: TGCAGCGTTGATGTGGACGGGACCTACGAGCAGTACTTC
CDR3 protein: CSVDVDGTYEQYF

clone size: NA
J gene: TRBJ2-6
D gene: TRBD1
V gene: TRBV9
CDR3 DNA: TGTGCCAGCAGCACTGACAGGGCGGCTGGGGCCAACGTCCTGACTTTC
CDR3 protein: CASSTDRAAGANVLTF

clone size: few
J gene: TRBJ2-1
D gene: TRBD2
V gene: TRBV28
CDR3 DNA: TGTGCCAGCAGTTCCCTCTACAGAGAATGGGGGGGTATCTCCTACAATGAGCAGTTCTTC
CDR3 protein: CASSSLYREWGGISYNEQFF

clone size: few
J gene: TRBJ2-1
D gene: TRBD2
V gene: TRBV7-3
CDR3 DNA: TGTGCCAGCAGCTCTACCGGGACTAGCGGGGGATACAATGAGCAGTTCTTC
CDR3 protein: CASSSTGTSGGYNEQFF

clone size: NA
J gene: TRBJ2-5
D gene: NA
V gene: TRBV11-2
CDR3 DNA: TGTGCCAGCAGCCCAGTGAGGGGAGAGACCCAGTACTTC
CDR3 protein: CASSPVRGETQYF

clone size: few
J gene: TRBJ1-5
D gene: NA
V gene: TRBV12-3/TRBV12-4
CDR3 DNA: TGTGCCAGCAGGGGGGGCGAGGCGAATCAGCCCCAGCATTTT
CDR3 protein: CASRGGEANQPQHF

clone size: NA
J gene: TRBJ2-2
D gene: TRBD2
V gene: TRBV3-1
CDR3 DNA: TGTGCCAGCAGCCGGCGCGGGACTAGCGGGAGACGGCAAGGGACGGACACCGGGGAGCTGTTTTTT
CDR3 protein: CASSRRGTSGRRQGTDTGELFF

clone size: NA
J gene: TRBJ2-2
D gene: NA
V gene: TRBV2
CDR3 DNA: TGTGCCAGGGAAAAGTCGGGGGCAAACACCGGGGAGCTGTTTTTT
CDR3 protein: CAREKSGANTGELFF

clone size: NA
J gene: TRBJ1-1
D gene: NA
V gene: TRBV27
CDR3 DNA: TGTGCCAGCCGGGACGGAGTATTGAACACTGAAGCTTTCTTT
CDR3 protein: CASRDGVLNTEAFF

clone size: NA
J gene: TRBJ2-5
D gene: NA
V gene: TRBV4-3
CDR3 DNA: TGCGCCAGCAGCCAAGACATTCGAGAGACCCAGTACTTC
CDR3 protein: CASSQDIRETQYF

clone size: NA
J gene: TRBJ2-1
D gene: NA
V gene: TRBV5-1
CDR3 DNA: TGCGCCAGCAGCTATGATAGCGCGCGGTTCTTC
CDR3 protein: CASSYDSARFF

clone size: few
J gene: TRBJ2-5
D gene: TRBD2
V gene: TRBV7-9
CDR3 DNA: TGTGCCAGCAGCTTTGGTAGCGGGCCTCAAGAGACCCAGTACTTC
CDR3 protein: CASSFGSGPQETQYF

clone size: few
J gene: TRBJ1-2
D gene: NA
V gene: TRBV7-2
CDR3 DNA: TGTGCCAGCAGCCCGTGGGGGGCAGGATATGGCTACACCTTC
CDR3 protein: CASSPWGAGYGYTF

clone size: NA
J gene: TRBJ1-2
D gene: NA
V gene: TRBV6-6
CDR3 DNA: TGTGCCAGCAGTTACCAGAATGGCTACACCTTC
CDR3 protein: CASSYQNGYTF

clone size: NA
J gene: TRBJ2-3
D gene: NA
V gene: TRBV11-2
CDR3 DNA: TGTGCCAGCAGCGCTGGGACCAGGGATACGCAGTATTTT
CDR3 protein: CASSAGTRDTQYF

clone size: NA
J gene: TRBJ2-5
D gene: TRBD1
V gene: TRBV5-6
CDR3 DNA: TGTGCCAGCAGCAGCCGGACAGGCTGGAGGCAAGAGACCCAGTACTTC
CDR3 protein: CASSSRTGWRQETQYF

clone size: few
J gene: TRBJ2-1
D gene: TRBD2
V gene: TRBV4-3
CDR3 DNA: TGCGCCAGCAGCCACGGTCGGCTAGCGGGGCGCTCCTACAATGAGCAGTTCTTC
CDR3 protein: CASSHGRLAGRSYNEQFF

clone size: NA
J gene: TRBJ2-1
D gene: NA
V gene: TRBV7-2
CDR3 DNA: TGTGCCAGCAGCCCCCTCCGGGCTAGCGCCTACAATGAGCAGTTCTTC
CDR3 protein: CASSPLRASAYNEQFF

clone size: NA
J gene: TRBJ1-6
D gene: NA
V gene: TRBV3-1
CDR3 DNA: TGTGCCAGCAGCGCCTTCCCGGGGGATTCACCCCTCCACTTT
CDR3 protein: CASSAFPGDSPLHF